Following are 15 T cell receptor beta chains from one sample sequenced in a study of T cell responses to AZD1222 COVID-19 vaccine. The repertoire was sequenced with immunoSEQ multiplex PCR; TCRdb's copy has only in-frame clones and lacks some. The table has some 150,000 clones, 93% seen once. Here the sequenced sample was peripheral blood, taken on day 0 of MenACWY control vaccination. These receptors were taken from an adult in good health.

This chain links TRBV4-2 with TRBJ2-1; D not resolved. Trimming cost V 2 bases and J 12 bases, with 14 bases left between them. This CDR3 contains 13 residues. Germline assignment: CDR1 LGHNA and CDR2 YNFKEQ. For the CDR3, the DNA is TGTGCCAGCAGCCAATTTATTGGTTACTCGCAGTTCTTC. Its translation is CASSQFIGYSQFF.

This chain connects TRBV6-1 to TRBJ2-7, with a possible D match to TRBD2 (5 bases). This CDR3 region has 12 residues. Germline CDR1 is MNHNS and CDR2 is SASEGT. V was cut by 6 bases and J by 2 bases, with 8 bases left in between. The CDR3 sequence is CASSSGAYEQYF. CDR3 sequence (DNA): TGTGCCAGCAGCTCCGGGGCCTACGAGCAGTACTTC.

The V and J genes are TRBV27 and TRBJ2-5; TRBD2 agrees at 8 bases. The CDR3 has 16 amino acids. The germline gives CDR1 MNHEY, CDR2 SMNVEV (reference sequence). Trimming removed 2 bases from V and 1 base from J; junction bases left unmatched: 6. CDR3 nucleotides: TGTGCCAGCAGTTTAGAGGCGGGGGGTAGCCAAGAGACCCAGTACTTC. Protein sequence: CASSLEAGGSQETQYF.

The chain has TRBV3-1 (or the pseudogene TRBV3-2) and TRBJ2-5; a weak D match, TRBD2 (6 bases). The V and J ends lost 0 bases and 5 bases respectively, with 10 bases between them. The germline CDR1 and CDR2 sequences are LGHDT and YNNKEL (reference sequence). The CDR3 has 14 residues. This CDR3 is CASSQDGGGETQYF. In DNA, the CDR3 is TGTGCCAGCAGCCAAGATGGAGGAGGGGAGACCCAGTACTTC.

The genes are TRBV25-1 and TRBJ1-2; D unclear. There are 12 residues in the CDR3. CDR1 is MGHDK, CDR2 SYGVNS, per germline. The V gene lost 3 bases and the J gene lost 0 bases, with 2 bases spanning the gap. CDR3 bases: TGTGCCAGCAGTGATCCTAACTATGGCTACACCTTC. Amino acids: CASSDPNYGYTF.

The chain uses TRBV24-1 and TRBJ1-2; D not certain. CDR1 KGHDR and CDR2 SFDVKD come from the germline V gene. Trimming took off 2 bases at V and 3 bases at J, with 9 bases between the two ends. The CDR3 is made up of 14 amino acids. CDR3 protein: CATSDSRTYYGYTF. Written as DNA, the CDR3 is TGTGCCACCAGTGATTCCAGGACTTACTATGGCTACACCTTC.

In its sample, this clone was seen once. The rearrangement uses TRBV6-2 or TRBV6-3 and TRBJ1-6, with a weak D call TRBD1 (5 bases). The CDR3 extends over 17 amino acids. Germline values: CDR1 MNHEY, CDR2 SVGEGT. Trimming took off 2 bases at V and 4 bases at J, with 15 bases between the two ends. CDR3 sequence reads: CASSYGSAGTYNSPLHF. The CDR3, as DNA: TGTGCCAGCAGTTACGGGTCGGCAGGGACTTATAATTCACCCCTCCACTTT.

The rearrangement joins TRBV12-5 to TRBJ1-1, with TRBD1 matching over 10 bases. J gave up 3 bases and V 2 bases, and 6 bases lay outside the gene matches. The germline gives CDR1 LGHNT, CDR2 FRNRAP. The CDR3 length is 16 residues. The CDR3 nucleotides are TGTGCTAGTGGTTTGAATACAGGACAGGGGGACACTGAAGCTTTCTTT. This encodes CASGLNTGQGDTEAFF.

The DNA for the CDR3 is TGTGCCAGCAGCTTCGGACAGGGCTACACCTTC. This sequence encodes CASSFGQGYTF. The chain joins TRBV7-2 to TRBJ1-2, with a tentative D call TRBD1 (6 bases). This CDR3 contains 11 residues. CDR1 is SGHTA, CDR2 FQGNSA, per germline. V lost 3 bases and J lost 8, with 7 bases in between. Complete variable domain (other parts from reference TRBV7-2 and TRBJ1-2): GAGVSQSPSNKVTEKGKDVELRCDPISGHTALYWYRQSLGQGLEFLIYFQGNSAPDKSGLPSDRFSAERTGGSVSTLTIQRTQQEDSAVYLCASSFGQGYTFGSGTRLTVV.

This clone was detected only once. This chain joins TRBV2 and TRBJ2-5; D is unresolved. V was cut by 8 bases and J by 0 bases, with 10 bases left in between. Germline values: CDR1 SNHLY, CDR2 FYNNEI. CDR3 length: 13 amino acids. The CDR3: CASSRRYQETQYF. CDR3 bases: TGTGCCAGCTCCCGCCGGTACCAAGAGACCCAGTACTTC.

The rearrangement links TRBV19 to TRBJ1-5, with D possibly matching TRBD1 (6 bases). CDR1 is LNHDA, CDR2 SQIVND, per germline (reference sequence). The ends were cut back, 4 bases at V and 0 bases at J, with 7 bases in the middle. The CDR3 is 14 residues long. The CDR3 protein is CASSTTGSNQPQHF. The CDR3 nucleotides read TGTGCCAGTAGTACGACAGGTAGCAATCAGCCCCAGCATTTT.

The rearrangement uses TRBV28 and TRBJ1-1; no firm D call. The germline V gene encodes CDR1 MDHEN and CDR2 SYDVKM. The CDR3 extends over 14 amino acids. The V end lost 8 bases, the J end lost 1 base, and 14 bases lay between the germline ends. This CDR3 reads CASPTRGPNTEAFF. The DNA of the CDR3 is TGTGCCAGCCCTACTCGAGGCCCGAACACTGAAGCTTTCTTT.

The chain uses TRBV30 and TRBJ2-2, with D hard to call. The CDR3 totals 11 residues. V gave up 2 bases and J gave up 7 bases, with 5 bases separating them. Looked up from germline, CDR1 is GTSNPN and CDR2 is SVGIG (reference sequence). CDR3 in amino acids: CAWSSHGELFF. The DNA for the CDR3 is TGTGCCTGGAGTAGTCACGGGGAGCTGTTTTTT.

The J gene is TRBJ2-3, the V gene TRBV6-2 or TRBV6-3, with D possibly TRBD1 on 5 matching bases. The CDR3 covers 14 residues. Trimming pared 4 bases from V and 2 bases from J, leaving 10 bases between. Germline CDR1 MNHEY, CDR2 SVGEGT. This CDR3 is CASSFGQATDTQYF. The CDR3 DNA reads TGTGCCAGCAGTTTTGGACAAGCCACAGATACGCAGTATTTT.

The chain joins TRBV11-2 to TRBJ2-2; weak D call: TRBD2 (6 bases). Trimming took off 1 base at V and 4 bases at J, with 16 bases between the two ends. Per germline, CDR1 SGHAT and CDR2 FQNNGV. This CDR3 contains 17 residues. The CDR3 region is CASSLVTGRTSTGELFF. The CDR3 DNA is TGTGCCAGCAGCTTAGTTACCGGGAGAACCTCCACCGGGGAGCTGTTTTTT.